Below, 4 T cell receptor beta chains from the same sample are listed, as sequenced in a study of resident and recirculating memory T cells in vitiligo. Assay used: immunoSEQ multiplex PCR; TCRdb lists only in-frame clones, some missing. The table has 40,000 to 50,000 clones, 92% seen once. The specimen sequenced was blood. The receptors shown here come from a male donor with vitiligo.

The CDR3 here is CASSGTGVTEAFF. The CDR3 nucleotides read TGTGCCAGCAGCGGGACAGGGGTTACTGAAGCTTTCTTT. This chain uses TRBV5-8 with TRBJ1-1; TRBD1 aligns across 10 bases. The CDR3 runs to 13 residues. With 4 bases clipped from V and 5 bases from J, the junction kept 2 bases outside the gene matches. CDR1 and CDR2 from the germline V gene are SGHTS and YDEGEE.

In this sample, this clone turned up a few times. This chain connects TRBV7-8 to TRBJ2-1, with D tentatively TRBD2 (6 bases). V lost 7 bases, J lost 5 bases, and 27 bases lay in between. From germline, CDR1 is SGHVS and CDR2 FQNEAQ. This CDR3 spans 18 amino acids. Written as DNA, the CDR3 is TGTGCCAGCACCTCAAAACCAAGACGGGACTTCGCCGACAATGAGCAGTTCTTC. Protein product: CASTSKPRRDFADNEQFF.

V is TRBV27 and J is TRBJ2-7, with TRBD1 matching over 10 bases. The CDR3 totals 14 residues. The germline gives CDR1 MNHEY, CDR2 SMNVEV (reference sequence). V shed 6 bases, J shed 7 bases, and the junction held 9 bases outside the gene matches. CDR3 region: CASRSLGQGGEQYF. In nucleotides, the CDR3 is TGTGCCAGCAGATCTCTCGGACAGGGGGGTGAGCAGTACTTC.

The DNA for the CDR3 is TGTGCCAGCAGCGTTTCATACAGGGAAGACTATGGCTACACCTTC. Amino acids: CASSVSYREDYGYTF. The V gene is TRBV9, the J gene TRBJ1-2, with D tentatively TRBD1 (6 bases). Per the germline V gene, CDR1 is SGDLS and CDR2 is YYNGEE. V was pared by 2 bases and J by 3 bases, with 14 bases between. This CDR3 is 15 amino acids long.